Detailed here is one T cell receptor beta chain. The antigen is not known. The data were taken from a study of shared clonotypes between healthy human individuals. About the study: Donor ages ranged 18 to 49 years: two women, a few men.

Sequencing was at deep level. The assay was immunoSEQ multiplex PCR, and TCRdb's table has in-frame clones only and misses some. Seen here are 2 million to 2.5 million clones, 93% observed once, and the top ten hold about 1.5%. In the naive CD8 group, cells lacked CD45RO and were positively selected for CCR7, so terminally differentiated effector memory CD45RA+ cells were left out. The V end was cut by 5 bases, the J end by 7 bases, with 9 bases between. This CDR3 comprises 11 residues. Looked up from germline, CDR1 is MDHEN and CDR2 is SYDVKM. Whole-study results and caveats: Sharing of clonotypes among donors was expected to vary with sequencing depth.

This rearrangement joins TRBV28 to TRBJ2-7, with D uncertain. The sequence was obtained from a man younger than 35 in good health. Some clones in this sample may be carry-over from other donors' samples. Sequenced sample: naive CD8+ T cells from PBMCs. In DNA, the CDR3 is TGTGCCAGCAGTCCCCTAATGGAGCAGTACTTC. This gives the protein CASSPLMEQYF.